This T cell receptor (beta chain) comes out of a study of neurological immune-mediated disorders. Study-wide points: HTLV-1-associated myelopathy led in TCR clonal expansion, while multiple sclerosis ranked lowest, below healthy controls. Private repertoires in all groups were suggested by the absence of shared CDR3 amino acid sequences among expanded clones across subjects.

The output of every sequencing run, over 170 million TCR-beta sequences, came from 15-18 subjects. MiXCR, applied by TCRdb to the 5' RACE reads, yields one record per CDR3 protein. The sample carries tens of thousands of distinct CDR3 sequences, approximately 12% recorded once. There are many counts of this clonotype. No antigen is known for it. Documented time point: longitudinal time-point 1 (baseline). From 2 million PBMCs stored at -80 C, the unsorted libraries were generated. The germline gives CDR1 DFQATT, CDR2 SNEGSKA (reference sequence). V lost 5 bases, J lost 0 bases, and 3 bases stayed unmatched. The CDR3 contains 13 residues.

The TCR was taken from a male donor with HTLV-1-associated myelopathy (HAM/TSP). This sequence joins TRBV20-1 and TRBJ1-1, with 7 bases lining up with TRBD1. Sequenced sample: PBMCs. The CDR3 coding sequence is TGCAGTGCTCCCGGGACAGTGAACACTGAAGCTTTCTTT. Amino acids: CSAPGTVNTEAFF.